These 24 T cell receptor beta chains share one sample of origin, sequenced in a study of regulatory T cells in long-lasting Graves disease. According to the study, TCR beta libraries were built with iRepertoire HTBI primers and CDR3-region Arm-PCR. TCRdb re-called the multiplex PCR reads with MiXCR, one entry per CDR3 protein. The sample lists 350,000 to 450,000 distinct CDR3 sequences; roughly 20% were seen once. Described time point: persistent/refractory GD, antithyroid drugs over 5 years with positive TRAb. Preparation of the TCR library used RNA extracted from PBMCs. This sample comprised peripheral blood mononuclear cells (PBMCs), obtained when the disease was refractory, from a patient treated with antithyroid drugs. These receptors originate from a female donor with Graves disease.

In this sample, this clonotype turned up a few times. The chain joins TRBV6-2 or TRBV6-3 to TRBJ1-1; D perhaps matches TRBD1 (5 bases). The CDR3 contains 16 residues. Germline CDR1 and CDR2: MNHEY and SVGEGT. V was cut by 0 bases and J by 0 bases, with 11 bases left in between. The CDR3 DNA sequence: TGTGCCAGCAGTTACTCGAGGCAGGGACTGAACACTGAAGCTTTCTTT. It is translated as CASSYSRQGLNTEAFF.

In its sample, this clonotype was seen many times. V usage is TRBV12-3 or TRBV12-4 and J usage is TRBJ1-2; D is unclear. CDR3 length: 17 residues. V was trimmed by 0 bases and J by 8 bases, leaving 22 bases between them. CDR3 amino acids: CASSLAITPEDIFGYTF. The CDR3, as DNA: TGTGCCAGCAGTTTAGCGATAACCCCAGAAGACATATTCGGCTACACCTTC.

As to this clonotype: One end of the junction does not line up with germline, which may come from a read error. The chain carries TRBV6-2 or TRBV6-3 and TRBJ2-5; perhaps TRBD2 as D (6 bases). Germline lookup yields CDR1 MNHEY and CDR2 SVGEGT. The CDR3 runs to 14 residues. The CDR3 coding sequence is TGTGTCAGCAGCTCTCCCGGGGGACGAGAGACCCAGTACTTC. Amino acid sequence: CVSSSPGGRETQYF.

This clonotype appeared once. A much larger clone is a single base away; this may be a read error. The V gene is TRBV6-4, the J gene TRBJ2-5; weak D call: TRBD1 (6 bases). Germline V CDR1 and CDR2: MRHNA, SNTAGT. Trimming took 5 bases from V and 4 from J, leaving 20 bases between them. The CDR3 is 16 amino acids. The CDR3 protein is CASSFGQPESSETQYF. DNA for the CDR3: TGTGCCAGCAGTTTCGGACAGCCTGAAAGTTCAGAGACCCAGTACTTC.

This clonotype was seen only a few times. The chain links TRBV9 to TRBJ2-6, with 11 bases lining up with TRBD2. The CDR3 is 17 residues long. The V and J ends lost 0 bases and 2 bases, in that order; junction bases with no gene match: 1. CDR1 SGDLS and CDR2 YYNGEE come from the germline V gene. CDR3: CASSVALAGAGANVLTF. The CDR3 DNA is TGTGCCAGCAGCGTAGCACTAGCGGGAGCTGGGGCCAACGTCCTGACTTTC.

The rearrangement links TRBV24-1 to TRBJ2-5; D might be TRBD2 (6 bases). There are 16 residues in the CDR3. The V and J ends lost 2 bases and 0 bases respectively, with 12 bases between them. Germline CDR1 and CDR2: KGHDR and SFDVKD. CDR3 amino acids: CATSDYSAGNQETQYF. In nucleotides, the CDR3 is TGTGCCACCAGTGATTATTCAGCGGGCAACCAAGAGACCCAGTACTTC.

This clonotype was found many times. The CDR3 region is CSALPGTGDQPQHF. In nucleotides, the CDR3 is TGCAGTGCTCTCCCTGGGACAGGGGATCAGCCCCAGCATTTT. The chain couples TRBV20-1 to TRBJ1-5, with 10 bases lining up with TRBD1. This CDR3 contains 14 residues. Germline assignment: CDR1 DFQATT and CDR2 SNEGSKA (reference sequence). The J segment lost 5 bases and the V segment lost 5 bases, leaving 6 bases of the junction unmatched.

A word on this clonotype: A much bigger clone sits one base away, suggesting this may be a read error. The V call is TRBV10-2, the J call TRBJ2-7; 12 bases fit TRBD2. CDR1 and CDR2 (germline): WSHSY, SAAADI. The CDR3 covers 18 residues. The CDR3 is CASSAVLAGGRGGSEQCF. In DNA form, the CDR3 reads TGCGCCAGCAGTGCCGTACTAGCGGGAGGCCGAGGGGGATCCGAGCAGTGCTTC.

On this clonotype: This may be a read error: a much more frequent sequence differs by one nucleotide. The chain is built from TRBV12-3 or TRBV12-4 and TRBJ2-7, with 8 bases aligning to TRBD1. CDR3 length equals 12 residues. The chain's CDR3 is CAGSLTGAEQYF. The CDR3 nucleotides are TGTGCCGGCAGTTTGACAGGGGCTGAGCAGTACTTC.

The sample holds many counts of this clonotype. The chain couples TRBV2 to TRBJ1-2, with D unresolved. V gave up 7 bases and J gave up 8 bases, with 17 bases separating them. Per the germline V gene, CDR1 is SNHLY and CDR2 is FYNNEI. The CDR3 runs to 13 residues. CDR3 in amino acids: CASNLRTVSGYTF. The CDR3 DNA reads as TGTGCCAGCAACCTGCGGACGGTCTCGGGCTACACCTTC.

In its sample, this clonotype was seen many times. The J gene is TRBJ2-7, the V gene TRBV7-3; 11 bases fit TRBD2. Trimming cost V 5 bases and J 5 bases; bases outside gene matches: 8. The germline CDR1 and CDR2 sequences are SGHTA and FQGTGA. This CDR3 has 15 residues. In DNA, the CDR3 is TGTGCCAGCAGCCGGAAACTAGCGGGAGTGCACGAGCAGTACTTC. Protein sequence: CASSRKLAGVHEQYF. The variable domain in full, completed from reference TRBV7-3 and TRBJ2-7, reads GAGVSQTPSNKVTEKGKYVELRCDPISGHTALYWYRQSLGQGPEFLIYFQGTGAADDSGLPNDRFFAVRPEGSVSTLKIQRTERGDSAVYLCASSRKLAGVHEQYFGPGTRLTVT.

The CDR3 here is CASSPGTYRNKQYF. The CDR3 bases are TGTGCCAGCAGCCCCGGGACATACAGAAACAAGCAGTACTTC. V gene TRBV12-3 or TRBV12-4 combines with J gene TRBJ2-7, with D possibly matching TRBD1 (6 bases). V shed 6 bases and J shed 8 bases, with 20 bases lying between them. This CDR3 is built from 14 residues.

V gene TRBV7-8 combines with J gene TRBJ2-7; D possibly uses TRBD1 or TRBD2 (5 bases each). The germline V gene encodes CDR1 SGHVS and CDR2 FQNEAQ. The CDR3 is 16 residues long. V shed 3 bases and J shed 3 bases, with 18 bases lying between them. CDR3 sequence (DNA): TGTGCCAGCAGCTTGGGACGTAATCCATCCTTCTACGAGCAGTACTTC. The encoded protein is CASSLGRNPSFYEQYF.

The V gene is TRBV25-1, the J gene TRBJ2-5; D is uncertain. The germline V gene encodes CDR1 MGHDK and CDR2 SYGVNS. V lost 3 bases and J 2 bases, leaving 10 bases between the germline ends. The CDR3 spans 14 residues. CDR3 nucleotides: TGTGCCAGCAGTGACGGGTACCTTCAAGAGACCCAGTACTTC. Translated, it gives CASSDGYLQETQYF.

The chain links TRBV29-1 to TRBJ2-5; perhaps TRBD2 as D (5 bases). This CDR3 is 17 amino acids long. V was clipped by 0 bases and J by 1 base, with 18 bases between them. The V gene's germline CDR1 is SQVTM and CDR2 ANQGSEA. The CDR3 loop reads CSVEDLRRRGPQETQYF. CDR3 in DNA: TGCAGCGTTGAAGATCTCCGACGTAGAGGGCCCCAAGAGACCCAGTACTTC.

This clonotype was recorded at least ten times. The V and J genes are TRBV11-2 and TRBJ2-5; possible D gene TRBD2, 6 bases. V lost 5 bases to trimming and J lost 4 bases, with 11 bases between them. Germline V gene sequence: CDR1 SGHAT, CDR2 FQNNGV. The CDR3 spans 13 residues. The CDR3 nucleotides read TGTGCCAGCAGCGGAGGGGACCGAGAGACCCAGTACTTC. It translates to CASSGGDRETQYF.

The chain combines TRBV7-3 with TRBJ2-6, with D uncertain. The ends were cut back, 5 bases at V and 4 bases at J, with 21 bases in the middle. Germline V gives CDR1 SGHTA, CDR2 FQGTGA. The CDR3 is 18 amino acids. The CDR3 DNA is TGTGCCAGCAGCCAATCCCTTGGCCCGGGCGTCGGGGCCAACGTCCTGACTTTC. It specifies CASSQSLGPGVGANVLTF.

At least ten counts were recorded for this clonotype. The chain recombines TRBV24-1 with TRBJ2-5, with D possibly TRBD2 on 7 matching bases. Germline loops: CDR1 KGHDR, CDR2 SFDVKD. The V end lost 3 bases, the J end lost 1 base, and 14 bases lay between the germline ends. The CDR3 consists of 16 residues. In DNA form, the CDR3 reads TGTGCCACCAGTGATGGGGGGGGCCCTTTCCAAGAGACCCAGTACTTC. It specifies CATSDGGGPFQETQYF.

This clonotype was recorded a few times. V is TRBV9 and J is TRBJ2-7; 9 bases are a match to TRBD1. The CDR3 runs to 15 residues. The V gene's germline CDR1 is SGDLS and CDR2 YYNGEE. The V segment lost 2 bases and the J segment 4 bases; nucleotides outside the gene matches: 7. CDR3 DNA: TGTGCCAGCAGCGTGACAGGGGGAACGTCGTACGAGCAGTACTTC. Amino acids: CASSVTGGTSYEQYF.

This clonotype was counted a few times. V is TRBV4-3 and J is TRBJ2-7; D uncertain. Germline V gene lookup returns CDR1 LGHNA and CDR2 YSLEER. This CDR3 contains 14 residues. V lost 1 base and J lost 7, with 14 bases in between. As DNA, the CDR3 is TGCGCCAGCAGCCAAGTATCCTCCTCGTGGGAGCAGTACTTC. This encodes CASSQVSSSWEQYF.

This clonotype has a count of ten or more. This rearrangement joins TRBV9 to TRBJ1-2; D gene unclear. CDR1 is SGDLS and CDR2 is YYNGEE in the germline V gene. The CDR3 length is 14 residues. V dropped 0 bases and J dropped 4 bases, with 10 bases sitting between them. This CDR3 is CASSVDTKTYGYTF. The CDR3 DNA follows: TGTGCCAGCAGCGTAGACACAAAAACCTATGGCTACACCTTC.

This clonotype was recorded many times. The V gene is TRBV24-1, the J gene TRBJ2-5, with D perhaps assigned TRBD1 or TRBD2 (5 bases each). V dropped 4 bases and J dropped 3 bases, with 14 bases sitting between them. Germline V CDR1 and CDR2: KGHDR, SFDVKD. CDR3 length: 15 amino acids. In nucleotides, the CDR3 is TGTGCCACCAGTGACTCTTCCGGGACGGAAGAGACCCAGTACTTC. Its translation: CATSDSSGTEETQYF.

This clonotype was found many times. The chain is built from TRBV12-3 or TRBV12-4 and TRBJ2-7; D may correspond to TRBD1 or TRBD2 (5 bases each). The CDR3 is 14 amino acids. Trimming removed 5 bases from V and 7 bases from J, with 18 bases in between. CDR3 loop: CASSPGHEGPEQYF. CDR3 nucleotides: TGTGCCAGCAGTCCGGGTCACGAGGGGCCGGAGCAGTACTTC.

The DNA for the CDR3 is TGCAGTGCTAGACCCCTAGCGGGGAACACCGGGGAGCTGTTTTTT. Its translation: CSARPLAGNTGELFF. The rearrangement uses TRBV20-1 and TRBJ2-2; 8 bases line up with TRBD2. The CDR3 loop spans 15 amino acids. The J segment lost 1 base and the V segment lost 2 bases, leaving 3 bases of the junction unmatched. Germline CDR1 is DFQATT and CDR2 is SNEGSKA (reference sequence).